Below, 11 T cell receptor beta chains from the same sample are listed, as sequenced in a study of T-cell reconstitution after alpha-beta-depleted transplantation in children. Unique molecular identifiers were used to barcode this TCRbeta library. TCRdb fed the PCR reads into MiXCR, producing one record per CDR3 protein. The sample holds some 840,000 distinct CDR3 sequences, under 20% seen once. The sample in question was PBMCs, mostly from graft donor cells, obtained 360 days after TCRalphabeta/CD19-depleted stem cell transplant. These receptors were obtained from a male patient younger than 18 who had a stem cell transplant for acute lymphoblastic leukemia, so the T cells may come from the graft donor.

The chain recombines TRBV7-6 with TRBJ2-4; 9 bases match TRBD2. This CDR3 is 15 amino acids long. CDR1 is SGHVS and CDR2 is FNYEAQ in the germline V gene. J gave up 5 bases and V 1 base, and 3 bases lay outside the gene matches. As DNA, the CDR3 is TGTGCCAGCAGCTTAGAACCTAGCGGGGAAAACATTCAGTACTTC. Its protein is CASSLEPSGENIQYF.

The genes are TRBV29-1 and TRBJ1-2, with D unresolved. The CDR3 extends over 12 amino acids. Trimming stripped 4 bases from V and 7 bases from J, with 13 bases between. Germline V gives CDR1 SQVTM, CDR2 ANQGSEA. CDR3 loop: CSVVLASRGYTF. Here the CDR3 DNA reads TGCAGCGTTGTGTTGGCAAGTCGTGGCTACACCTTC.

This chain uses TRBV29-1 with TRBJ1-3; maybe TRBD1 (5 bases). Germline V lookup: CDR1 SQVTM, CDR2 ANQGSEA. V lost 4 bases to trimming and J lost 2 bases, with 12 bases between them. CDR3 length equals 14 residues. The CDR3 coding sequence is TGCAGCGTTGCAGGGTTTGGGGCTGGAAACACCATATATTTT. Its translation is CSVAGFGAGNTIYF.

This clonotype was picked up a small number of times. The rearrangement links TRBV7-8 to TRBJ1-1; 9 positions match TRBD1. The CDR3 length is 16 residues. In germline, CDR1 is SGHVS, CDR2 FQNEAQ. Germline trimming cut 5 bases from V and 6 bases from J; bases unmatched to any gene: 13. The CDR3, as DNA: TGTGCCAGCAGCGTACTTAAAGGGACAGGGTGGGCTGAAGCTTTCTTT. Its protein is CASSVLKGTGWAEAFF.

The sample holds many counts of this clonotype. The V and J genes are TRBV20-1 and TRBJ2-1, with TRBD2 matching 12 bases. This CDR3 has 15 amino acids. Germline V CDR1 and CDR2: DFQATT, SNEGSKA (reference sequence). J gave up 7 bases and V 1 base, and 5 bases lay outside the gene matches. CDR3 in amino acids: CSARGLAGVGNEQFF. Written as DNA, the CDR3 is TGCAGTGCTAGAGGACTAGCGGGAGTAGGTAATGAGCAGTTCTTC.

V is TRBV3-1 and J is TRBJ2-7, with a possible D match to TRBD2 (6 bases). V lost 4 bases and J lost 7, with 26 bases in between. The CDR3 sequence is 17 residues long. In germline, CDR1 is LGHDT, CDR2 YNNKEL (reference sequence). The CDR3 sequence is CASSRLLAGRAFWEQYF. In nucleotides, the CDR3 is TGTGCCAGCAGCCGCCTCCTAGCCGGGAGAGCGTTTTGGGAGCAGTACTTC.

Only a few counts were recorded for this clonotype. V gene TRBV20-1 combines with J gene TRBJ2-3, with TRBD2 matching 10 bases. The V and J ends lost 6 bases and 0 bases, in that order; junction bases with no gene match: 9. The germline V gene encodes CDR1 DFQATT and CDR2 SNEGSKA (reference sequence). The CDR3 loop spans 16 amino acids. The chain's CDR3 is CSAPHGTSVSTDTQYF. The CDR3, as DNA: TGCAGTGCGCCGCATGGGACTAGCGTTAGCACAGATACGCAGTATTTT.

The table lists this clonotype with many counts. This chain uses TRBV29-1 with TRBJ1-4; D is unclear. V lost 4 bases to trimming and J lost 14 bases, with 14 bases between them. The CDR3 spans 11 residues. Germline values: CDR1 SQVTM, CDR2 ANQGSEA. The CDR3 DNA is TGCAGCGTTGCGACACCGTCATTGCTGTTTTTT. Translation: CSVATPSLLFF. Using reference TRBV29-1 and TRBJ1-4 for the parts outside the CDR3, the full variable domain is SAVISQKPSRDICQRGTSLTIQCQVDSQVTMMFWYRQQPGQSLTLIATANQGSEATYESGFVIDKFPISRPNLTFSTLTVSNMSPEDSSIYLCSVATPSLLFFGSGTQLSVL.

This clonotype occurred a few times. This CDR3 is CARRDTDTGELFF. The DNA for the CDR3 is TGTGCCAGAAGGGACACGGACACCGGGGAGCTGTTTTTT. The J gene is TRBJ2-2, the V gene TRBV12-3 or TRBV12-4; possible D gene TRBD1, 6 bases. This CDR3 region has 13 residues. Trimming left V 9 bases short and J 3 bases short, with 11 bases between.

This clonotype was detected only a few times. This chain uses TRBV7-7 with TRBJ2-7; D unclear. CDR1 is SSHAT and CDR2 is FNYEAQ in the germline V gene (reference sequence). The CDR3 contains 15 residues. The V end lost 5 bases, the J end lost 3 bases, and 17 bases lay between the germline ends. The DNA of the CDR3 is TGTGCCAGCAGCCTGGAGATGACAACGGGCTACGAGCAGTACTTC. Translation gives CASSLEMTTGYEQYF.

The rearrangement links TRBV6-5 to TRBJ2-7; 9 bases map to TRBD2. V gave up 1 base and J gave up 2 bases; unmatched junction bases: 6. CDR1 is MNHEY and CDR2 is SVGAGI in the germline V gene. The CDR3 runs to 16 residues. CDR3 sequence reads: CASSYFIAGAAYEQYF. In nucleotides, the CDR3 is TGTGCCAGCAGTTACTTTATAGCGGGGGCGGCCTACGAGCAGTACTTC.